Listed below are T cell receptor beta chains from one sample, sequenced in a study of cytomegalovirus exposure and HLA in healthy donors. The method was immunoSEQ multiplex PCR; TCRdb's version includes in-frame clones alone and lacks a portion of them. The top ten clones hold under 3% of a sample with roughly 120,000 clones, about 80% of them seen once. The sample was PBMCs. Every receptor here comes from a man aged 30-40 years in good health and CMV-seronegative. CDR3s include the opening cysteine and the closing phenylalanine or tryptophan. The D gene is left open where the match is weak. Rows may omit the clone size; those that give it use once, few, many or a size class.

v_call: TRBV13
j_call: TRBJ2-7
clone_size: .
d_call: .
cdr3_aa: CASSLGSGDPSYEQYF
cdr3_nt: TGTGCCAGCAGCTTAGGATCCGGGGATCCCTCCTACGAGCAGTACTTC

v_call: TRBV11-2
j_call: TRBJ2-7
clone_size: .
d_call: .
cdr3_aa: CASSTTVGRTYEQYF
cdr3_nt: TGTGCCAGCAGCACGACAGTTGGGCGAACCTACGAGCAGTACTTC

v_call: TRBV6-1
j_call: TRBJ2-3
clone_size: .
d_call: .
cdr3_aa: CASSEAGGYRTDTQYF
cdr3_nt: TGTGCCAGCAGTGAAGCAGGGGGATACCGCACAGATACGCAGTATTTT

v_call: TRBV28
j_call: TRBJ2-7
clone_size: .
d_call: TRBD1
cdr3_aa: CASSLPDRDKQYF
cdr3_nt: TGTGCCAGCAGTTTACCCGACAGGGATAAGCAGTACTTC

v_call: TRBV11-3
j_call: TRBJ2-7
clone_size: .
d_call: TRBD2
cdr3_aa: CASSIPKLAGGHERGYEQYF
cdr3_nt: TGTGCCAGCAGCATACCGAAACTAGCGGGAGGTCACGAGAGGGGTTACGAGCAGTACTTC

v_call: TRBV9
j_call: TRBJ2-7
clone_size: .
d_call: .
cdr3_aa: CASSVEGVGEQYF
cdr3_nt: TGTGCCAGCAGCGTAGAGGGGGTAGGCGAGCAGTACTTC

v_call: TRBV5-1
j_call: TRBJ2-7
clone_size: .
d_call: .
cdr3_aa: CASSRDLRLAQQYF
cdr3_nt: TGCGCCAGCAGCCGGGACTTAAGACTTGCGCAGCAGTACTTC

v_call: TRBV27
j_call: TRBJ1-5
clone_size: .
d_call: .
cdr3_aa: CASSYGPNQPQHF
cdr3_nt: TGTGCCAGCAGTTACGGTCCCAATCAGCCCCAGCATTTT

v_call: TRBV7-3
j_call: TRBJ2-2
clone_size: .
d_call: .
cdr3_aa: CASSLRPLDTTGELFF
cdr3_nt: TGTGCCAGCAGCTTAAGGCCACTAGATACAACCGGGGAGCTGTTTTTT

v_call: TRBV7-2
j_call: TRBJ2-7
clone_size: .
d_call: TRBD2
cdr3_aa: CASSGTSGRAGEQYF
cdr3_nt: TGTGCCAGCAGCGGGACTAGCGGGAGGGCCGGTGAGCAGTACTTC

v_call: TRBV5-1
j_call: TRBJ2-1
clone_size: .
d_call: TRBD2
cdr3_aa: CASSLRGGASGSSYNEQFF
cdr3_nt: TGCGCCAGCAGCTTGCGGGGGGGGGCTAGCGGGAGCTCCTACAATGAGCAGTTCTTC

v_call: TRBV6-5
j_call: TRBJ2-7
clone_size: .
d_call: .
cdr3_aa: CASSYSKTASYEQYF
cdr3_nt: TGTGCCAGCAGTTACTCGAAAACCGCCTCATACGAGCAGTACTTC

v_call: TRBV19
j_call: TRBJ2-1
clone_size: few
d_call: TRBD2
cdr3_aa: CASTSPGLDNEQFF
cdr3_nt: TGTGCCAGTACCTCACCCGGACTAGACAATGAGCAGTTCTTC

v_call: TRBV29-1
j_call: TRBJ2-3
clone_size: few
d_call: TRBD2
cdr3_aa: CSVETREAIRDTQYF
cdr3_nt: TGCAGCGTTGAAACACGGGAGGCTATCAGGGATACGCAGTATTTT

v_call: TRBV29-1
j_call: TRBJ2-7
clone_size: .
d_call: .
cdr3_aa: CSVEDLVGYEQYF
cdr3_nt: TGCAGCGTTGAAGATCTAGTCGGCTACGAGCAGTACTTC

v_call: TRBV6-1
j_call: TRBJ2-3
clone_size: .
d_call: .
cdr3_aa: CASSEPGNSDTQYF
cdr3_nt: TGTGCCAGCAGTGAACCCGGGAACTCAGATACGCAGTATTTT

v_call: TRBV14
j_call: TRBJ2-7
clone_size: .
d_call: .
cdr3_aa: CASSLGGRWYEQYF
cdr3_nt: TGTGCCAGCAGCCTCGGGGGGCGATGGTACGAGCAGTACTTC

v_call: TRBV19
j_call: TRBJ1-1
clone_size: few
d_call: .
cdr3_aa: CASSRRGTGYTEAFF
cdr3_nt: TGTGCCAGTAGTAGGCGTGGTACCGGGTACACTGAAGCTTTCTTT

v_call: TRBV19
j_call: TRBJ2-7
clone_size: .
d_call: .
cdr3_aa: CASSTGVGNEQYF
cdr3_nt: TGTGCCAGTAGTACAGGGGTGGGGAACGAGCAGTACTTC

v_call: TRBV4-1
j_call: TRBJ2-7
clone_size: .
d_call: .
cdr3_aa: CASSQDPGLREQYF
cdr3_nt: TGCGCCAGCAGCCAAGATCCGGGACTCCGGGAGCAGTACTTC

v_call: TRBV29-1
j_call: TRBJ2-5
clone_size: .
d_call: TRBD2
cdr3_aa: CSVEGGGARRQETQYF
cdr3_nt: TGCAGCGTTGAAGGGGGGGGTGCCCGACGCCAAGAGACCCAGTACTTC

v_call: TRBV11-3
j_call: TRBJ2-1
clone_size: few
d_call: TRBD1
cdr3_aa: CASSLGQGAQNEQFF
cdr3_nt: TGTGCCAGCAGTCTCGGACAGGGGGCTCAGAATGAGCAGTTCTTC

v_call: TRBV19
j_call: TRBJ1-1
clone_size: once
d_call: .
cdr3_aa: CASLAGCEAFF
cdr3_nt: TGTGCCAGTCTAGCAGGCTGTGAAGCTTTCTTT

v_call: TRBV28
j_call: TRBJ2-2
clone_size: .
d_call: .
cdr3_aa: CASSLSGAGELFF
cdr3_nt: TGTGCCAGCAGTCTCTCAGGCGCCGGGGAGCTGTTTTTT

v_call: TRBV27
j_call: TRBJ2-7
clone_size: few
d_call: TRBD2
cdr3_aa: CASSDSGSRHEQYF
cdr3_nt: TGTGCCAGCAGTGATAGCGGGAGTCGCCACGAGCAGTACTTC

v_call: TRBV27
j_call: TRBJ2-1
clone_size: .
d_call: .
cdr3_aa: CASSFWRGYNEQFF
cdr3_nt: TGTGCCAGCAGTTTTTGGCGGGGCTACAATGAGCAGTTCTTC

v_call: TRBV29-1
j_call: TRBJ2-6
clone_size: .
d_call: .
cdr3_aa: CSADQGQTHSGANVLTF
cdr3_nt: TGCAGCGCCGATCAGGGTCAGACTCACTCTGGGGCCAACGTCCTGACTTTC

v_call: TRBV19
j_call: TRBJ1-1
clone_size: .
d_call: .
cdr3_aa: CASSIEREAFF
cdr3_nt: TGTGCCAGTAGTATAGAACGGGAAGCTTTCTTT

v_call: TRBV13
j_call: TRBJ2-1
clone_size: .
d_call: TRBD2
cdr3_aa: CASNQWGSGRDEQFF
cdr3_nt: TGTGCCAGCAACCAATGGGGTAGCGGGAGGGATGAGCAGTTCTTC

v_call: TRBV4-1
j_call: TRBJ1-5
clone_size: .
d_call: .
cdr3_aa: CASSQVRSNQPQNF
cdr3_nt: TGCGCCAGCAGCCAAGTCCGTAGCAATCAGCCCCAGAATTTT

v_call: TRBV4-1
j_call: TRBJ2-5
clone_size: .
d_call: .
cdr3_aa: CASSQTRLLGETQYF
cdr3_nt: TGCGCCAGCAGCCAAACGCGGTTACTGGGAGAGACCCAGTACTTC

v_call: TRBV7-8
j_call: TRBJ2-6
clone_size: .
d_call: TRBD2
cdr3_aa: CASSLEFRLAGPNVLTF
cdr3_nt: TGTGCCAGCAGCTTAGAATTTCGGCTAGCGGGGCCCAACGTCCTGACTTTC

v_call: TRBV7-8
j_call: TRBJ1-1
clone_size: .
d_call: .
cdr3_aa: CASSLVSTVRTSTEAFF
cdr3_nt: TGTGCCAGCAGCTTAGTTAGTACAGTTCGAACTAGCACTGAAGCTTTCTTT

v_call: TRBV7-2
j_call: TRBJ2-7
clone_size: .
d_call: .
cdr3_aa: CASSLGTQSYEQYF
cdr3_nt: TGTGCCAGCAGCTTAGGGACTCAAAGCTACGAGCAGTACTTC

v_call: TRBV4-1
j_call: TRBJ1-1
clone_size: .
d_call: .
cdr3_aa: CASSQEKQMNTEAFF
cdr3_nt: TGCGCCAGCAGCCAAGAAAAGCAAATGAACACTGAAGCTTTCTTT

v_call: TRBV2
j_call: TRBJ1-5
clone_size: .
d_call: .
cdr3_aa: CARGAGRQPQHF
cdr3_nt: TGTGCCAGAGGGGCAGGGCGGCAGCCCCAGCATTTT

v_call: TRBV12-5
j_call: TRBJ2-7
clone_size: .
d_call: TRBD2
cdr3_aa: CASGLVLGLASYEQYF
cdr3_nt: TGTGCTAGTGGTTTGGTACTCGGACTAGCTTCCTACGAGCAGTACTTC

v_call: TRBV19
j_call: TRBJ1-5
clone_size: .
d_call: TRBD1
cdr3_aa: CASSIGDRINQPQHF
cdr3_nt: TGTGCCAGTAGTATCGGGGACAGGATAAATCAGCCCCAGCATTTT

v_call: TRBV6-5
j_call: TRBJ2-1
clone_size: .
d_call: TRBD1
cdr3_aa: CASNPGTAYNEQFF
cdr3_nt: TGTGCCAGCAATCCCGGGACAGCTTACAATGAGCAGTTCTTC

v_call: TRBV5-1
j_call: TRBJ2-2
clone_size: .
d_call: .
cdr3_aa: CASSLVVGGNTGELFF
cdr3_nt: TGCGCCAGCAGCTTGGTGGTCGGTGGGAACACCGGGGAGCTGTTTTTT

v_call: TRBV5-6
j_call: TRBJ1-5
clone_size: .
d_call: .
cdr3_aa: CASSLYSNQPQNF
cdr3_nt: TGTGCCAGCAGCTTATACAGCAATCAGCCCCAGAATTTT

v_call: TRBV7-2
j_call: TRBJ2-5
clone_size: .
d_call: .
cdr3_aa: CASSLGGLLRYQETQYF
cdr3_nt: TGTGCCAGCAGCTTGGGGGGACTCTTAAGGTACCAAGAGACCCAGTACTTC

v_call: TRBV6-6
j_call: TRBJ1-3
clone_size: .
d_call: .
cdr3_aa: CASSYSDSGNTIYF
cdr3_nt: TGTGCCAGCAGCTACAGCGACTCTGGAAACACCATATATTTT

v_call: TRBV30
j_call: TRBJ2-7
clone_size: .
d_call: TRBD2
cdr3_aa: CAWSVRTSGSRVEQYF
cdr3_nt: TGTGCCTGGAGTGTACGAACTAGCGGGTCTCGTGTCGAGCAGTACTTC

v_call: TRBV5-4
j_call: TRBJ1-1
clone_size: .
d_call: TRBD1
cdr3_aa: CASSRTGTGIPEAFF
cdr3_nt: TGTGCCAGCAGCCGGACCGGGACAGGGATCCCTGAAGCTTTCTTT

v_call: TRBV18
j_call: TRBJ2-2
clone_size: .
d_call: .
cdr3_aa: CASSPGLNTGELFF
cdr3_nt: TGTGCCAGCTCACCTGGACTGAACACCGGGGAGCTGTTTTTT

v_call: TRBV7-2
j_call: TRBJ2-3
clone_size: .
d_call: .
cdr3_aa: CASSRQDHTDTQYF
cdr3_nt: TGTGCCAGCAGCAGACAGGATCACACAGATACGCAGTATTTT

v_call: TRBV28
j_call: TRBJ1-1
clone_size: .
d_call: .
cdr3_aa: CASNPGSPAAFF
cdr3_nt: TGTGCCAGCAATCCCGGGAGCCCCGCGGCTTTCTTT

v_call: TRBV4-1
j_call: TRBJ2-7
clone_size: few
d_call: TRBD2
cdr3_aa: CASSPGLAGDVRYEQYF
cdr3_nt: TGCGCCAGCAGCCCGGGACTAGCGGGAGACGTTAGGTACGAGCAGTACTTC

v_call: TRBV12-5
j_call: TRBJ2-7
clone_size: .
d_call: TRBD1
cdr3_aa: CASGLVTGGRGEQYF
cdr3_nt: TGTGCTAGTGGTTTGGTCACAGGGGGCCGGGGCGAGCAGTACTTC